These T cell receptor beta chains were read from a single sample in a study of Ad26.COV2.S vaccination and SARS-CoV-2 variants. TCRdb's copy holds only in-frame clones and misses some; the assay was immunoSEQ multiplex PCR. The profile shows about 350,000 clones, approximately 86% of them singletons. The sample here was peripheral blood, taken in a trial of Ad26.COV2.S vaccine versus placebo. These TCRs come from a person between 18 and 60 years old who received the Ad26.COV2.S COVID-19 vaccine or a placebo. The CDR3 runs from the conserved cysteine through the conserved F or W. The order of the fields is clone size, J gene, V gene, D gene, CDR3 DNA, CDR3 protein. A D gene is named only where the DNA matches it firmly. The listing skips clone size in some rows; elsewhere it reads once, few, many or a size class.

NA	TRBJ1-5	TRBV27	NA	TGTGCCAGCAGCTTAGGGGGGATTAATCAGCCCCAGCATTTT	CASSLGGINQPQHF
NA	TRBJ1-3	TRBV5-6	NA	TGTGCCAGCAGCTGGACGGAAATGGCGACGGGAAACACCATATATTTT	CASSWTEMATGNTIYF
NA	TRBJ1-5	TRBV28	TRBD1	TGTGCCAGCAGTCGTGGACAGGGTGAGGGTCAGCCCCAGCATTTT	CASSRGQGEGQPQHF
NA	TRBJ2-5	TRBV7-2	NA	TGTGCCAGCAGCCGCCCGACAGGCTTTCAAGAGACCCAGTACTTC	CASSRPTGFQETQYF
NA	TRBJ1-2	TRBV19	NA	TGTGCCAGTAGTCCCACAGGAGTCGGCTACACCTTC	CASSPTGVGYTF
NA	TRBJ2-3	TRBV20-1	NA	TGCAGTGCTAGTCGTCAGGCCAAAGATACGCAGTATTTT	CSASRQAKDTQYF
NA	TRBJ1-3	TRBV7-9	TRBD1	TGTGCCAGCAGCTCCCGAGACAGGGGGATCTCTGGAAACACCATATATTTT	CASSSRDRGISGNTIYF
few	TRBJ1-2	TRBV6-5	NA	TGTGCTACCCTCCCCCAGGGGAACTATGGCTACACCTTC	CATLPQGNYGYTF
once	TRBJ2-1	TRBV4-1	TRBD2	TGCGCCAGCAGCCATCCCCCACGACTAGCGGGAGAGAGGCGGGATGAGCAGTTCTTC	CASSHPPRLAGERRDEQFF
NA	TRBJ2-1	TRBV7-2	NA	TGTGCCAGCAGCTTAAGAAGTCTTGCCATCAATGAGCAGTTCTTC	CASSLRSLAINEQFF
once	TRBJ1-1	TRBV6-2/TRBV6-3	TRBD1	TGTGCCAGCAGTTACTCCCAGACAGGGGCCACTGAAGCTTTCTTT	CASSYSQTGATEAFF
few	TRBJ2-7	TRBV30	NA	TGTGCCTGGAGTCCTCGAGTATACGAGCAGTACTTC	CAWSPRVYEQYF
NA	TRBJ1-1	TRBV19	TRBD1	TGTGCCAGTAGTAGTACCGGGACAGGGGCCGGCACTGAAGCTTTCTTT	CASSSTGTGAGTEAFF
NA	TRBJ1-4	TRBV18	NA	TGTGCCAGCTCCCCCCCGGGGGGCGCGGCCAAACTGTTTTTT	CASSPPGGAAKLFF
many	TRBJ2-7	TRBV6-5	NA	TGTGCCAGCAGTTACTCTTTCACGGGTCCTGACGAGCAGTACTTC	CASSYSFTGPDEQYF
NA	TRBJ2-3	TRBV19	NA	TGTGCCAGTACCTCAAGAGGGATTAGCACAGATACGCAGTATTTT	CASTSRGISTDTQYF
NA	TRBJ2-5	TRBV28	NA	TGTGCCAGCAGTTTATTCAGGGAGGACCAGTACTTC	CASSLFREDQYF
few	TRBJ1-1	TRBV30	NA	TGTGCCCAATTTAGACTTCAAACGGGACATCCAGCTTTCTTT	CAQFRLQTGHPAFF
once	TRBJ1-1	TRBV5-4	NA	TGTGCCAGCAGCTTTGGTGACACTGAAGCTTTCTTT	CASSFGDTEAFF
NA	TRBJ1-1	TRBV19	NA	TGTGCCAGTAGTATAAGCCCGGGCTGGAACACTGAAGCTTTCTTT	CASSISPGWNTEAFF
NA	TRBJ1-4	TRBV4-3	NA	TGCGCCAGCAGCCAAGGCGGGCCGGGACTCCACAATGAAAAACTGTTTTTT	CASSQGGPGLHNEKLFF
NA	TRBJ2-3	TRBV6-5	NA	TGTGCCAGCAGAGACTACGGGAATACGCAGTATTTT	CASRDYGNTQYF
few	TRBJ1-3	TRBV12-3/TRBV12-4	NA	TGTGCCAGCAGTACAGGAATCGGAAACACCATATATTTT	CASSTGIGNTIYF
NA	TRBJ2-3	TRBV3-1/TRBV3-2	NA	TGTGCCAGCAGCCAAGATCTCGTTTTGGAACAGGATTTCACAGATACGCAGTATTTT	CASSQDLVLEQDFTDTQYF
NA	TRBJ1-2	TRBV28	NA	TGTGCCAGTAAACAGGTGATCAGGGATGGCTACACCTTC	CASKQVIRDGYTF
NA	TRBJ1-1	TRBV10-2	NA	TGCGCCAGCAGTGGAGGACAGAACACTGAAGCTTTCTTT	CASSGGQNTEAFF
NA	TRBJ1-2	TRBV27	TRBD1	TGTGCCAGCAGTCCCCGGACAGGGATAGCGTATGGCTACACCTTC	CASSPRTGIAYGYTF
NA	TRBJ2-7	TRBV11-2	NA	TGTGCCAGCGGGGAGACAGGCTTCAACGAGCAGTACTTC	CASGETGFNEQYF
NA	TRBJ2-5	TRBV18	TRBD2	TGTGCCAGCTCACCGTCATCTAGCGGGGGTGAGACCCAGTACTTC	CASSPSSSGGETQYF
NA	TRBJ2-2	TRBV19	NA	TGTGCCAGTAGTATAGATGGGTACACCGGGGAGCTGTTTTTT	CASSIDGYTGELFF
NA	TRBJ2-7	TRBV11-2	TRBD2	TGTGCCAGCAGCTCGACCCCCGCTAGCGGTGCCTACGAGCAGTACTTC	CASSSTPASGAYEQYF
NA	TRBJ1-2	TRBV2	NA	TGTGCCAGCAAGAGACGGGGCGGGGCGATCAACTATGGCTACACCTTC	CASKRRGGAINYGYTF
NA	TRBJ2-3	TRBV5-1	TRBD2	TGCGCCAGCAGTGGCGGGGGAGGATCAGATACGCAGTATTTT	CASSGGGGSDTQYF
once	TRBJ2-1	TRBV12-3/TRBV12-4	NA	TGTGCCAGCGGCGGGACTCACAATGAGCAGTTCTTC	CASGGTHNEQFF
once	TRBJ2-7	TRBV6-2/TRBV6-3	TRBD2	TGTGCCAGCAGCTCCCACCAAGCGGGGGGGCCGGGCGAGCAGTACTTC	CASSSHQAGGPGEQYF
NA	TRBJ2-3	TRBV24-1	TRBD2	TGTGCCACCACCGACCGGGGGGGAGGGCTAGATACGCAGTATTTT	CATTDRGGGLDTQYF
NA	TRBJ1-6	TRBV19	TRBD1	TGTGCCAGTAGTATTGGGGACAGGACCAATTCACCCCTCCACTTT	CASSIGDRTNSPLHF
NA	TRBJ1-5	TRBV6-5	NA	TGTGCCAGCAGTTTAGACAGAAACAATCAGCCCCAGCATTTT	CASSLDRNNQPQHF
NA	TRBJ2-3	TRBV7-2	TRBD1	TGTGCCAGCAGCACTACAGGGGGCGCTGAAGATACGCAGTATTTT	CASSTTGGAEDTQYF
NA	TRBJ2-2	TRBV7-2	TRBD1	TGTGCCAGCAGCCGGGCGGCGACAGGGGGCCCCGGGGAGCTGTTTTTT	CASSRAATGGPGELFF
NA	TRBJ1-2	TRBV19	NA	TGTGCCAGTAGTTCATCAGGGGCCCGAGACAATGGCTACACCTTC	CASSSSGARDNGYTF
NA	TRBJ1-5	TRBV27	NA	TGTGCCAGCAGTTGGACAGCCAATCAGCCCCAGCATTTT	CASSWTANQPQHF
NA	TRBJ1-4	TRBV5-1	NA	TGCGCCAGCAGCTTGGAGGGACACTCGGGGGAAAAACTGTTTTTT	CASSLEGHSGEKLFF
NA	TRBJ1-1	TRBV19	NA	TGTGCCAGTAGTATGGTTAAGGGGGCTGAAGCTTTCTTT	CASSMVKGAEAFF
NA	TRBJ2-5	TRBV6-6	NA	TGTGCCAGCAAAAGAGGCCTGGAAGAGACCCAGTACTTC	CASKRGLEETQYF
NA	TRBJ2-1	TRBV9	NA	TGTGCCAGCAGCGTAGCTTTCGGGAATGAGCAGTTCTTC	CASSVAFGNEQFF
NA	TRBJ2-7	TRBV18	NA	TGTGCCAGCTCACAAGGCAACTACGAGCAGTACTTC	CASSQGNYEQYF
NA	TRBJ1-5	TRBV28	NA	TGTGCCAGCAGGTGGACCAATAGCAATCAGCCCCAGCATTTT	CASRWTNSNQPQHF
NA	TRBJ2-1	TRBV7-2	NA	TGTGCCAGCAGCTTATCGAGGGGCGGCAATGAGCAGTTCTTC	CASSLSRGGNEQFF
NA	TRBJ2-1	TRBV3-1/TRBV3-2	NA	TGTGCCAGCAGCCAAGTTAGGGGGGCCGATGAGCAGTTCTTC	CASSQVRGADEQFF
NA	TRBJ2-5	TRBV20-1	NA	TGCAGTGCTAGATTTTCCGAGACCCAGTACTTC	CSARFSETQYF
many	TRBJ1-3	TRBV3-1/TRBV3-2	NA	TGTGCCAGCAGCCAAGATCTGGGGGGTTCAACTGGAAACACCATATATTTT	CASSQDLGGSTGNTIYF